This entry is about one T cell receptor beta chain. This sample was taken from a study of blood T cell repertoires in COVID-19. Study context: Whether acute or convalescent, the COVID-19 samples came from the United States, Italy and Spain. Sources were T cells, B-cell-depleted T cells, or PBMCs; the material itself was cDNA or gDNA.

Adults between roughly 18 and 95 years of age took part from under 25 US areas. V was clipped by 5 bases and J by 14 bases; unmatched bases: 11. Germline V gene sequence: CDR1 MNHEY, CDR2 SMNVEV (reference sequence). The CDR3 contains 12 residues. In the original workflow: Amplification of reference gene primers provided the estimated nucleated cell counts. Assay used: immunoSEQ multiplex PCR; TCRdb lists only in-frame clones, some missing. V, J and clone size are taken as reported in that table, and D and trimming were inferred from the DNA itself. Among a few hundred thousand clones listed, about 86% were seen once.

The TCR comes from a woman between 40 and 55 years old with acute COVID-19. Source material: PBMCs or T cells enriched from blood (not recorded which). The V call is TRBV27, the J call TRBJ2-5; 7 bases map to TRBD2. CDR3 DNA sequence: TGTGCCAGCAGTCCTGCTTCTGGGGGGGAATACTTC. It encodes CASSPASGGEYF.